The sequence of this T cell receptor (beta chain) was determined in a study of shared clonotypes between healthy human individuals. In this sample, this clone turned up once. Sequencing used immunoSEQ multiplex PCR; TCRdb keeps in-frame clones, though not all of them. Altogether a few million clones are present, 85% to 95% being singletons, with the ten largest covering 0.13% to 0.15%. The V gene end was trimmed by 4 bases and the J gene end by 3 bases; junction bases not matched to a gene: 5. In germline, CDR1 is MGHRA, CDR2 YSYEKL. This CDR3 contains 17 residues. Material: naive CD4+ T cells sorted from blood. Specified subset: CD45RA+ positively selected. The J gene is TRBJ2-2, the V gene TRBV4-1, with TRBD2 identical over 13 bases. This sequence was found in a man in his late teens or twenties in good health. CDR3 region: CASSPGLAGVYTGELFF. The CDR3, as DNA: TGCGCCAGCAGCCCAGGACTAGCGGGAGTTTACACCGGGGAGCTGTTTTTT.